This TCR beta chain was sequenced in a study of shared clonotypes between healthy human individuals. The table came from immunoSEQ multiplex PCR; TCRdb's copy has only in-frame clones and leaves some out. The repertoire has a few million clones, over 85% of them found once; the top ten carry about 0.13%. The germline V and J ends were trimmed by 5 bases and 1 base, with 6 bases remaining between them. There are 14 residues in the CDR3. Germline CDR1 and CDR2: SGHTA and FQGNSA. This sequence originates from a man younger than 30 in good health. V usage is TRBV7-2 and J usage is TRBJ2-6; unclear D gene. The specimen sequenced was naive CD4+ T cells sorted from blood. Noted subset: CD45RA+ positively selected. CDR3 amino acids: CASSPRSGANVLTF. The CDR3 DNA follows: TGTGCCAGCAGCCCCCGTTCTGGGGCCAACGTCCTGACTTTC. Based on the CDR3 plus reference TRBV7-2 and TRBJ2-6, the full variable domain is GAGVSQSPSNKVTEKGKDVELRCDPISGHTALYWYRQSLGQGLEFLIYFQGNSAPDKSGLPSDRFSAERTGGSVSTLTIQRTQQEDSAVYLCASSPRSGANVLTFGAGSRLTVL.